This TCR beta chain was captured by sequencing in a study of shared clonotypes between healthy human individuals. Here immunoSEQ multiplex PCR was the method, and the copy in TCRdb shows in-frame clones only, minus some. The repertoire holds roughly 2.6 million clones, with 85% to 95% as singletons. On this clone itself: The same CDR3 is also encoded by other DNA sequences in this sample.

The donor population consisted of healthy HIV-negative adults with no recent acute infections or vaccinations. Sequenced: naive CD4+ T cells sorted from blood. The subset denotes: CD45RA+ positively selected. The TCR comes from a man between 18 and 29 years old in good health.

The chain's CDR3 is CASSVGLAGEQYF. The CDR3 region has the DNA TGTGCCAGCAGCGTAGGACTAGCGGGCGAGCAGTACTTC. This sequence joins TRBV9 and TRBJ2-7; TRBD2 matches at 10 bases. Germline V gene data show CDR1 as SGDLS and CDR2 as YYNGEE. CDR3 length equals 13 residues. V shed 0 bases and J 6 bases; nucleotides not matched to a gene: 0.